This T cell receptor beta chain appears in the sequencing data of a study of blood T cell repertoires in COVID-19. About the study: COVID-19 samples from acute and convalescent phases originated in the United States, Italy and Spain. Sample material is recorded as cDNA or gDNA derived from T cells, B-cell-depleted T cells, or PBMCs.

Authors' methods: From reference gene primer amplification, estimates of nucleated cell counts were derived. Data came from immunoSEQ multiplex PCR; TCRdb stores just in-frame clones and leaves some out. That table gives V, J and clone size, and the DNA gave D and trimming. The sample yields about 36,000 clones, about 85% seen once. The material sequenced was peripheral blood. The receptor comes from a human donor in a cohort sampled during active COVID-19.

The CDR3 loop is CASSLGQGASYEQYF. The DNA of the CDR3 is TGTGCCAGCAGCCTCGGACAGGGGGCCTCCTACGAGCAGTACTTC. This chain links TRBV11-2 with TRBJ2-7; 11 nucleotides agree with TRBD1. Trimming removed 5 bases from V and 0 bases from J; junction bases left unmatched: 3. CDR1 and CDR2 from the germline V gene are SGHAT and FQNNGV. CDR3 length: 15 amino acids.